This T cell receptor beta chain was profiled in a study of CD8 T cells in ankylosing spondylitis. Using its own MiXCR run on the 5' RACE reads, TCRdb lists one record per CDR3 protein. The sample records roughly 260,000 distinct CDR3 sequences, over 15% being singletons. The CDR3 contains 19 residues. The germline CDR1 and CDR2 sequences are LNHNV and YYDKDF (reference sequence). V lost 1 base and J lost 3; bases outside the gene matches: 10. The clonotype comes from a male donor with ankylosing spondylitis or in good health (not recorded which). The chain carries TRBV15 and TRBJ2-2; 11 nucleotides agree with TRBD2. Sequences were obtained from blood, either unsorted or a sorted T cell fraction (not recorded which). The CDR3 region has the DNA TGTGCCACCAGCAGAGGGGCTAGCGGGAGGTCGGGCGACACCGGGGAGCTGTTTTTT. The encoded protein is CATSRGASGRSGDTGELFF.